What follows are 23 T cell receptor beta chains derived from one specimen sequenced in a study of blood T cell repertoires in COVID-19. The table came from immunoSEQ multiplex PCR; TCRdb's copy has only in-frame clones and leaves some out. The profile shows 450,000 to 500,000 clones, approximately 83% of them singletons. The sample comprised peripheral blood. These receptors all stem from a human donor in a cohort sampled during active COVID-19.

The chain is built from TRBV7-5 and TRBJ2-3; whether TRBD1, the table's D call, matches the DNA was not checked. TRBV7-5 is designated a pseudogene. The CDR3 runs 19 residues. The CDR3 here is CARSLGDSGAPSSTDTQYF. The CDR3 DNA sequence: TGTGCCAGAAGCTTAGGGGACAGTGGAGCGCCTTCTAGCACAGATACGCAGTATTTT.

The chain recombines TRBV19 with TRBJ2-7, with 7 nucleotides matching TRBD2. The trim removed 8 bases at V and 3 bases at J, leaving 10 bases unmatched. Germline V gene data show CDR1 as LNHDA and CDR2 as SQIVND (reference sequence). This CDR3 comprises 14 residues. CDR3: CASSPAGKGYEQYF. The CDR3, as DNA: TGTGCCAGTTCACCAGCGGGGAAGGGCTACGAGCAGTACTTC.

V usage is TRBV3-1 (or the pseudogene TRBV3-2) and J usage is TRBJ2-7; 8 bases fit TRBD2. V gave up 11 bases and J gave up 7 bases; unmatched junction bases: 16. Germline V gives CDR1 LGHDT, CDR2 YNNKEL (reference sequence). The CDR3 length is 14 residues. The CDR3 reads CASHSAAGAGEQYF. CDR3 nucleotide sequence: TGTGCCTCCCATAGCGCAGCGGGAGCAGGTGAGCAGTACTTC.

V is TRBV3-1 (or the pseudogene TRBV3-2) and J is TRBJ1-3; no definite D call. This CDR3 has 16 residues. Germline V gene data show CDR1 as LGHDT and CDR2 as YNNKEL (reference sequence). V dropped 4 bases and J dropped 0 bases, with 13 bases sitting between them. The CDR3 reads CASSPFLPHSGNTIYF. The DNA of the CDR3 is TGTGCCAGCAGCCCCTTCCTACCGCACTCTGGAAACACCATATATTTT.

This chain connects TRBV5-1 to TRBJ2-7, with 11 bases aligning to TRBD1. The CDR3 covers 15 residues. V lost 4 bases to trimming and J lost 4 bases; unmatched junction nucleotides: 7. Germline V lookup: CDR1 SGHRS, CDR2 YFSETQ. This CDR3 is CASSNGQGATYEQYF. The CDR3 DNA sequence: TGCGCCAGCAGCAACGGACAGGGGGCCACGTACGAGCAGTACTTC.

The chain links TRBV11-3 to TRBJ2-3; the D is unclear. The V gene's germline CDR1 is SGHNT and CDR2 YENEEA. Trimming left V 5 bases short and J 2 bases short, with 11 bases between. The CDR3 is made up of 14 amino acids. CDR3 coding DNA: TGTGCCAGCAGCGCGCGGCTCAACACAGATACGCAGTATTTT. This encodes CASSARLNTDTQYF.

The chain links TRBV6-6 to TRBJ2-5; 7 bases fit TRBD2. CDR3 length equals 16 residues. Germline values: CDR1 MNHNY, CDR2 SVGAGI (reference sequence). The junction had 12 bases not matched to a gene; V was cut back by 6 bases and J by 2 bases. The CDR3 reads CASRRSSGAPQETQYF. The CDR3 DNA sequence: TGTGCCAGCAGACGTTCTAGCGGAGCCCCGCAAGAGACCCAGTACTTC.

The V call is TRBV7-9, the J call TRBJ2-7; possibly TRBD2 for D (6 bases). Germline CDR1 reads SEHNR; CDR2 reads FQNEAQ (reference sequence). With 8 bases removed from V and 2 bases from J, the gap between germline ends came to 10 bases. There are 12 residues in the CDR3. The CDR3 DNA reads TGTGCCAGCTGGGCGGGAACCTACGAGCAGTACTTC. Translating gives CASWAGTYEQYF. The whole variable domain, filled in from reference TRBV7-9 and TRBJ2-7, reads DTGVSQNPRHKITKRGQNVTFRCDPISEHNRLYWYRQTLGQGPEFLTYFQNEAQLEKSRLLSDRFSAERPKGSFSTLEIQRTEQGDSAMYLCASWAGTYEQYFGPGTRLTVT.

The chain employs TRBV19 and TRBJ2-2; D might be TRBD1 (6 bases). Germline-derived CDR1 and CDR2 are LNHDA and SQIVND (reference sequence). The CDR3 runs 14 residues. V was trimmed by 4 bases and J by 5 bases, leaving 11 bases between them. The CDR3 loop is CASSKVGATGELFF. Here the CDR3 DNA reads TGTGCCAGTAGTAAGGTGGGGGCAACCGGGGAGCTGTTTTTT. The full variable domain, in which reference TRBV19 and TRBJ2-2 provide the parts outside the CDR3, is DGGITQSPKYLFRKEGQNVTLSCEQNLNHDAMYWYRQDPGQGLRLIYYSQIVNDFQKGDIAEGYSVSREKKESFPLTVTSAQKNPTAFYLCASSKVGATGELFFGEGSRLTVL.

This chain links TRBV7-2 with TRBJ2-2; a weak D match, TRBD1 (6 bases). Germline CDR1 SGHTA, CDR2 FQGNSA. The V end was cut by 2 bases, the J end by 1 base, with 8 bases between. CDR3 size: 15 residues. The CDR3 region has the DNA TGTGCCAGCAGCTTACTAGGGGGGAACACCGGGGAGCTGTTTTTT. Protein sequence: CASSLLGGNTGELFF.

In DNA form, the CDR3 reads TGCGCCAGCAGCTTAAATCTAGCGGGAGCGTCCTACAATGAGCAGTTCTTC. It codes for CASSLNLAGASYNEQFF. V gene TRBV5-1 combines with J gene TRBJ2-1; the match to TRBD2 covers 10 bases. The J segment lost 1 base and the V segment lost 2 bases, leaving 6 bases of the junction unmatched. The germline V gene encodes CDR1 SGHRS and CDR2 YFSETQ. The CDR3 extends over 17 amino acids.

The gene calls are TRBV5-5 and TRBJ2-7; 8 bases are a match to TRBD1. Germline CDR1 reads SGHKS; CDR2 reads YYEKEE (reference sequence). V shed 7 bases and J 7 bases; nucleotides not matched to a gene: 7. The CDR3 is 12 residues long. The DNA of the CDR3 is TGTGCCAGCTTGTCGACAGGGGAGGAGCAGTACTTC. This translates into CASLSTGEEQYF.

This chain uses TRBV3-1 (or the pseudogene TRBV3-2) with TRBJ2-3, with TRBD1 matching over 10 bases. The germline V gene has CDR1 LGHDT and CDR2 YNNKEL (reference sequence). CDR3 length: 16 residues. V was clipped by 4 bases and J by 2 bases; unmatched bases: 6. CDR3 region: CASSPGGTGATDTQYF. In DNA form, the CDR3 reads TGTGCCAGCAGCCCCGGAGGGACAGGGGCCACAGATACGCAGTATTTT.

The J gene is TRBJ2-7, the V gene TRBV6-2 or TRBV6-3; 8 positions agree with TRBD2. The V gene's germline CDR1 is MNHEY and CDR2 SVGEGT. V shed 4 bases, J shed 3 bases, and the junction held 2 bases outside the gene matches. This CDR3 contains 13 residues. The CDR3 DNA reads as TGTGCCAGCAGTTTCACTAGCGGCTACGAGCAGTACTTC. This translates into CASSFTSGYEQYF.

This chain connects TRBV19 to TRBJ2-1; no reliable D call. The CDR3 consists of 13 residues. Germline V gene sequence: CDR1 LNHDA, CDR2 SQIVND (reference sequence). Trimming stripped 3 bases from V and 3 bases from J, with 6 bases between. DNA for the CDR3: TGTGCCAGTAGTATCACCTACTACAATGAGCAGTTCTTC. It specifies CASSITYYNEQFF.

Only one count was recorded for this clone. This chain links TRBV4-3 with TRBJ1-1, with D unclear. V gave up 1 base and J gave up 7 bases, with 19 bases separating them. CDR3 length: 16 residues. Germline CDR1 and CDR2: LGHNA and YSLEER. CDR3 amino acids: CASSQGVGGRPHEAFF. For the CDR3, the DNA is TGCGCCAGCAGCCAAGGGGTAGGCGGAAGACCTCATGAAGCTTTCTTT.

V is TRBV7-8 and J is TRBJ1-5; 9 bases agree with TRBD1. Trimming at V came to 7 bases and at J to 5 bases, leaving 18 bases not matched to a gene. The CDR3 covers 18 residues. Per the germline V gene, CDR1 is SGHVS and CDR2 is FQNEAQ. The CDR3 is CASILWGGTGSVDQPQHF. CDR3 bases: TGTGCCAGCATCTTGTGGGGTGGGACAGGGTCGGTTGATCAGCCCCAGCATTTT.

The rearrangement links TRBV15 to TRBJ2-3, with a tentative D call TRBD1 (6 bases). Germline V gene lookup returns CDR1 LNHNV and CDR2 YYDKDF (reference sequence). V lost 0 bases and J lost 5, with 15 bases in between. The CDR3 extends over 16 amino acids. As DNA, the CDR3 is TGTGCCACCAGCAGAGACCTTGAGGGGGTGGGAGATACGCAGTATTTT. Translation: CATSRDLEGVGDTQYF.

The chain's CDR3 is CSVGAGTNEKLFF. The CDR3, as DNA: TGCAGCGTTGGGGCAGGGACTAATGAAAAACTGTTTTTT. V is TRBV29-1 and J is TRBJ1-4, with D maybe TRBD1 (5 bases). CDR1 SQVTM and CDR2 ANQGSEA come from the germline V gene. This CDR3 has 13 residues. V gave up 4 bases and J gave up 2 bases, with 8 bases separating them.

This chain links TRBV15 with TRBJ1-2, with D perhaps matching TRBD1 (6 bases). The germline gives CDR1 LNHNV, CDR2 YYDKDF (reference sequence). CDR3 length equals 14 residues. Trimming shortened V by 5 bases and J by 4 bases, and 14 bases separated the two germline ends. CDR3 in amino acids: CATSGQTLSYGYTF. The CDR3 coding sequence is TGTGCCACCAGCGGACAGACACTCTCCTATGGCTACACCTTC.

For the CDR3, the DNA is TGCGCCAGCAGCGGAGAACCCGACAGGGGCCCCTATAATTCACCCCTCCACTTT. This gives the protein CASSGEPDRGPYNSPLHF. The chain couples TRBV5-1 to TRBJ1-6, with TRBD1 identical over 8 bases. Germline CDR1 is SGHRS and CDR2 is YFSETQ. V trimming: 4 bases; J trimming: 2 bases; junction bases outside the gene matches: 11. The CDR3 is made up of 18 amino acids.

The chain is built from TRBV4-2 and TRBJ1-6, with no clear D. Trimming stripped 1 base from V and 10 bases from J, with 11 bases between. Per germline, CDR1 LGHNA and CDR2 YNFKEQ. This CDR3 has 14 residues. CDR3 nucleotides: TGTGCCAGCAGCCAAGTGGAGGGAGGATCACCCCTCCACTTT. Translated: CASSQVEGGSPLHF.

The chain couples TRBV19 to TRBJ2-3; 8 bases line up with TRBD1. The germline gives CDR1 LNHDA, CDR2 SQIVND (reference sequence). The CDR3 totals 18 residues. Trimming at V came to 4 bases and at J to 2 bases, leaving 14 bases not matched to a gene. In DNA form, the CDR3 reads TGTGCCAGTAGTACCGGACAGGGACCCATTCCCACCACAGATACGCAGTATTTT. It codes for CASSTGQGPIPTTDTQYF.